Listed here are 20 T cell receptor beta chains from one sample, sequenced in a study of shared clonotypes between healthy human individuals. Clones were sequenced by immunoSEQ multiplex PCR, and TCRdb holds only the in-frame ones, with some missing. The profile shows about 1,800,000 clones, about 95% of them singletons. CD8 cells regarded as naive lacked CD45RO, were positively chosen for CCR7, and omitted terminally differentiated effector memory CD45RA+ cells. Specimen: naive CD8+ T cells sorted from blood. These receptors were obtained from a man aged 18 to 29 in good health.

The chain recombines TRBV30 with TRBJ2-1; no definite D call. The V end lost 3 bases, the J end lost 2 bases, and 8 bases lay between the germline ends. The CDR3 has 13 amino acids. CDR1 is GTSNPN and CDR2 is SVGIG in the germline V gene (reference sequence). CDR3 nucleotide sequence: TGTGCCTGGAGCATAGGGACCTACAATGAGCAGTTCTTC. Encoded protein: CAWSIGTYNEQFF.

The rearrangement uses TRBV7-9 and TRBJ2-5; D is undetermined. V was pared by 0 bases and J by 5 bases, with 7 bases between. This CDR3 is 13 amino acids long. Germline lookup yields CDR1 SEHNR and CDR2 FQNEAQ (reference sequence). CDR3 sequence reads: CASSLAPSETQYF. CDR3 DNA: TGTGCCAGCAGCTTAGCCCCAAGCGAGACCCAGTACTTC.

This chain uses TRBV5-8 with TRBJ1-5; TRBD1 matches at 7 bases. CDR1 is SGHTS and CDR2 is YDEGEE in the germline V gene. Trimming removed 4 bases from V and 4 bases from J; junction bases left unmatched: 8. This CDR3 comprises 15 residues. The CDR3 nucleotides read TGTGCCAGCAGCCGAGACAGGGCGGGAAATCAGCCCCAGCATTTT. Translating gives CASSRDRAGNQPQHF.

The chain carries TRBV6-1 and TRBJ2-7, with 9 positions matching TRBD2. The V and J ends lost 8 bases and 4 bases, in that order; junction bases with no gene match: 9. Germline values: CDR1 MNHNS, CDR2 SASEGT. This CDR3 contains 14 residues. In nucleotides, the CDR3 is TGTGCCAGCGTTCGAGCGGGGGGTCGGTACGAGCAGTACTTC. Translating gives CASVRAGGRYEQYF.

The gene calls are TRBV27 and TRBJ2-2; the D gene is possibly TRBD1 (6 bases). Trimming stripped 7 bases from V and 0 bases from J, with 9 bases between. The CDR3 has 14 residues. CDR1 MNHEY and CDR2 SMNVEV come from the germline V gene (reference sequence). The CDR3 reads CASTDRTNTGELFF. CDR3 sequence (DNA): TGTGCCAGCACCGACAGGACGAACACCGGGGAGCTGTTTTTT.

Regarding this clone: At one of its ends the junction is not consistent with the germline gene, which may arise from a read error. This rearrangement joins TRBV7-9 to TRBJ2-1, with 12 nucleotides matching TRBD2. Germline-derived CDR1 and CDR2 are SEHNR and FQNEAQ (reference sequence). CDR3 size: 14 residues. In DNA form, the CDR3 reads TGTGCCAGCAGCCTAGCGGGAGGGAGTAATGAGCAGTTCTTC. It yields the protein CASSLAGGSNEQFF.

The chain employs TRBV2 and TRBJ2-5; the match to TRBD2 covers 7 bases. Germline V CDR1 and CDR2: SNHLY, FYNNEI. CDR3 size: 16 residues. The V segment lost 2 bases and the J segment 5 bases; nucleotides outside the gene matches: 11. CDR3 DNA: TGTGCCAGCAGTGAAACCCTTCTCAGCGGGAAGGAGACCCAGTACTTC. It specifies CASSETLLSGKETQYF.

About this clone itself: Other DNA variants within this sample encode the same CDR3. V usage is TRBV28 and J usage is TRBJ2-7; 7 bases fit TRBD1. The CDR3 has 13 residues. V lost 6 bases to trimming and J lost 1 base; unmatched junction nucleotides: 3. CDR1 MDHEN and CDR2 SYDVKM come from the germline V gene. CDR3 loop: CASSPGQSYEQYF. The CDR3 region has the DNA TGTGCCAGCAGCCCGGGACAGTCCTACGAGCAGTACTTC.

V and J are TRBV6-1 and TRBJ2-2; 11 nucleotides agree with TRBD2. The CDR3 consists of 15 residues. V gave up 3 bases and J gave up 5 bases; unmatched junction bases: 2. From germline, CDR1 is MNHNS and CDR2 SASEGT. The CDR3 DNA reads as TGTGCCAGCAGTGAGACTAGCGGGGTTACCGGGGAGCTGTTTTTT. The encoded protein is CASSETSGVTGELFF.

This chain connects TRBV6-5 to TRBJ1-1; D gene ambiguous. The CDR3 length is 14 residues. Germline lookup yields CDR1 MNHEY and CDR2 SVGAGI. Trimming pared 6 bases from V and 0 bases from J, leaving 11 bases between. CDR3 amino acids: CASSPQRMNTEAFF. DNA for the CDR3: TGTGCCAGCAGCCCACAGCGAATGAACACTGAAGCTTTCTTT.

The V and J genes are TRBV7-9 and TRBJ2-5, with 8 nucleotides matching TRBD2. CDR3 size: 15 residues. V shed 8 bases and J 1 base; nucleotides not matched to a gene: 9. Germline CDR1 reads SEHNR; CDR2 reads FQNEAQ (reference sequence). The CDR3 DNA follows: TGTGCCAGCCGAGGCGGGGGGTTCCCCCAAGAGACCCAGTACTTC. It encodes CASRGGGFPQETQYF.

In its sample, this clone was seen once. The rearrangement uses TRBV7-9 and TRBJ2-7; tentative D call: TRBD1 (6 bases). Germline values: CDR1 SEHNR, CDR2 FQNEAQ (reference sequence). V lost 5 bases, J lost 7 bases, and 12 bases lay in between. The CDR3 loop spans 12 amino acids. In DNA, the CDR3 is TGTGCCAGCAGCACAGGGATAGATGAGCAGTACTTC. Protein sequence: CASSTGIDEQYF.

The chain combines TRBV28 with TRBJ1-5; maybe TRBD1 (5 bases). Trimming removed 6 bases from V and 7 bases from J, with 13 bases in between. Germline values: CDR1 MDHEN, CDR2 SYDVKM. This CDR3 region has 13 residues. Here the CDR3 reads CASSPGGRQPQHF. CDR3 coding DNA: TGTGCCAGCAGCCCGGGGGGTAGGCAGCCCCAGCATTTT.

The V gene is TRBV7-9, the J gene TRBJ1-5; 8 bases fit TRBD1. The V segment lost 4 bases and the J segment 7 bases; nucleotides outside the gene matches: 3. The CDR3 is made up of 13 amino acids. Germline CDR1 reads SEHNR; CDR2 reads FQNEAQ (reference sequence). The DNA of the CDR3 is TGTGCCAGCAGCTCGACAGGGGAGCAGCCCCAGCATTTT. Protein sequence: CASSSTGEQPQHF.

Concerning this clone itself: The sample contains more than one DNA sequence encoding this CDR3. This rearrangement joins TRBV19 to TRBJ2-7; 7 bases fit TRBD1. After removal of 9 bases from V and 0 bases from J, the junction contained 5 bases not matched to a gene. CDR3 length equals 13 residues. The germline V gene has CDR1 LNHDA and CDR2 SQIVND (reference sequence). The CDR3 spells CASSSGGSYEQYF. The CDR3 DNA reads TGTGCCAGCTCGTCAGGGGGCTCCTACGAGCAGTACTTC.

The DNA of the CDR3 is TGTGCCAGCAGCCACTACTTTGGACAGAACAATGAGCAGTTCTTC. This encodes CASSHYFGQNNEQFF. This chain links TRBV4-2 with TRBJ2-1; D possibly corresponds to TRBD1 (6 bases). V gave up 3 bases and J gave up 5 bases, with 14 bases separating them. The CDR3 covers 15 residues. The germline V gene encodes CDR1 LGHNA and CDR2 YNFKEQ.

The V call is TRBV7-9, the J call TRBJ1-4; 7 bases fit TRBD1. With V trimmed by 2 bases and J by 8 bases, 11 bases remained unmatched. The CDR3 has 16 amino acids. Germline V lookup: CDR1 SEHNR, CDR2 FQNEAQ (reference sequence). In DNA, the CDR3 is TGTGCCAGCAGCTTACGTGTTGACAGGGAGGGAGAAAAACTGTTTTTT. Its protein product is CASSLRVDREGEKLFF.

This clone occurred once. This chain connects TRBV5-4 to TRBJ2-7; perhaps TRBD2 as D (5 bases). The length of the CDR3 is 14 residues. V was shortened by 3 bases and J by 3 bases, with 13 bases between the two germline ends. Per the germline V gene, CDR1 is SGHNT and CDR2 is YYREEE (reference sequence). Written as DNA, the CDR3 is TGTGCCAGCAGCTCTATAGCGTCCGACTACGAGCAGTACTTC. It translates to CASSSIASDYEQYF.

The gene calls are TRBV4-1 and TRBJ2-4; possible D gene TRBD1, 5 bases. V was trimmed by 3 bases and J by 2 bases, leaving 11 bases between them. Germline V lookup: CDR1 MGHRA, CDR2 YSYEKL. The CDR3 loop spans 15 amino acids. CDR3 region: CASSQTQGSKNIQYF. The CDR3 DNA reads TGCGCCAGCAGCCAGACGCAGGGTTCCAAAAACATTCAGTACTTC.

The chain recombines TRBV5-6 with TRBJ2-7; possible D gene TRBD2, 6 bases. This CDR3 has 15 amino acids. Trimming stripped 4 bases from V and 2 bases from J, with 16 bases between. The germline V gene has CDR1 SGHDT and CDR2 YYEEEE. The CDR3 loop is CASSPPGAPTYEQYF. The CDR3 DNA reads TGTGCCAGCAGCCCGCCGGGAGCTCCCACCTACGAGCAGTACTTC.